One sample yielded the 19 T cell receptor beta chains listed below, sequenced in a study of T cell repertoires in cytomegalovirus infection. Using its own MiXCR run on the reads, TCRdb lists one record per CDR3 protein. The table includes about 200,000 distinct CDR3 sequences, 9.5% detected once. Source material: PBMCs. The source is a human donor in good health (CMV status not recorded). Some clones in this sample may be carry-over from other donors' samples.

This clonotype was detected only a few times. The rearrangement links TRBV12-3 or TRBV12-4 to TRBJ2-3; 14 positions agree with TRBD2. The junction had 16 bases not matched to a gene; V was cut back by 4 bases and J by 4 bases. The CDR3 loop spans 20 amino acids. The CDR3 here is CASSSTLRGLAGALADTQYF. In nucleotides, the CDR3 is TGTGCCAGCAGTTCCACCCTCAGGGGACTAGCGGGAGCCTTGGCAGATACGCAGTATTTT.

Comment on this clonotype: A much larger clone differs from this one at a single base, so this may be a read error. The rearrangement uses TRBV6-4 and TRBJ1-5; D possibly corresponds to TRBD1 (6 bases). The CDR3 has 17 amino acids. V was shortened by 8 bases and J by 0 bases, with 20 bases between the two germline ends. The V gene's germline CDR1 is MRHNA and CDR2 SNTAGT. The CDR3 protein is CASLGDNVNYSNQPQHF. The CDR3 DNA reads as TGTGCCAGCCTCGGGGACAACGTAAATTATAGCAATCAGCCCCAGCATTTT.

This clonotype was seen at least ten times. The rearrangement uses TRBV7-2 and TRBJ2-3, with 9 bases lining up with TRBD2. Germline V CDR1 and CDR2: SGHTA, FQGNSA. J gave up 4 bases and V 0 bases, and 8 bases lay outside the gene matches. CDR3 length equals 17 residues. The CDR3 coding sequence is TGTGCCAGCAGCTTAGCCGGGCTAGCGGGAATAGCAGATACGCAGTATTTT. Encoded protein: CASSLAGLAGIADTQYF.

Many counts were recorded for this clonotype. Written as DNA, the CDR3 is TGTGCCAGCAGTTTTGGAGGGGTCAATGAGCAGTTCTTC. Amino acids: CASSFGGVNEQFF. This sequence joins TRBV12-3 or TRBV12-4 and TRBJ2-1; TRBD2 might be the D (6 bases). The CDR3 has 13 amino acids. Trimming stripped 3 bases from V and 6 bases from J, with 9 bases between.

The rearrangement links TRBV5-1 to TRBJ2-5; 10 nucleotides line up with TRBD2. J gave up 5 bases and V 1 base, and 5 bases lay outside the gene matches. The CDR3 consists of 15 residues. Germline V gives CDR1 SGHRS, CDR2 YFSETQ. CDR3 in amino acids: CASSLSSGSFETQYF. The DNA of the CDR3 is TGCGCCAGCAGCTTGTCTAGCGGGAGTTTCGAGACCCAGTACTTC.

This clonotype has ten or more counts. This chain uses TRBV7-2 with TRBJ2-3; D call uncertain. The CDR3 consists of 14 residues. Trimming removed 2 bases from V and 0 bases from J, with 6 bases in between. Germline CDR1 and CDR2: SGHTA and FQGNSA. CDR3 amino acids: CASSLRPSTDTQYF. CDR3 coding DNA: TGTGCCAGCAGCTTACGGCCGAGCACAGATACGCAGTATTTT.

There are a few counts of this clonotype. The J gene is TRBJ2-7, the V gene TRBV28, with 7 bases matching TRBD2. J was trimmed by 3 bases and V by 6 bases; bases with no gene match: 8. This CDR3 region has 14 residues. Germline V gives CDR1 MDHEN, CDR2 SYDVKM. The DNA of the CDR3 is TGTGCCAGCAGCATGGGGGGGGACGACTACGAGCAGTACTTC. Its translation: CASSMGGDDYEQYF. Based on the CDR3 plus reference TRBV28 and TRBJ2-7, the full variable domain is DVKVTQSSRYLVKRTGEKVFLECVQDMDHENMFWYRQDPGLGLRLIYFSYDVKMKEKGDIPEGYSVSREKKERFSLILESASTNQTSMYLCASSMGGDDYEQYFGPGTRLTVT.

This clonotype was detected ten times or more. The V and J genes are TRBV7-9 and TRBJ1-6; D unclear. Germline loops: CDR1 SEHNR, CDR2 FQNEAQ (reference sequence). Trimming took off 0 bases at V and 1 base at J, with 4 bases between the two ends. There are 15 residues in the CDR3. In nucleotides, the CDR3 is TGTGCCAGCAGCTTAGCAGGGTCCTATAATTCACCCCTCCACTTT. This sequence encodes CASSLAGSYNSPLHF.

This clonotype showed up just a few times. The chain combines TRBV11-2 with TRBJ2-2; possible D gene TRBD1, 5 bases. CDR1 and CDR2 from the germline V gene are SGHAT and FQNNGV. The CDR3 consists of 19 residues. The germline V and J ends were trimmed by 7 bases and 4 bases, with 28 bases remaining between them. In nucleotides, the CDR3 is TGTGCCAGCATGAACAGGCAGGCCTATCGACGGCTGAGCACCGGGGAGCTGTTTTTT. Amino acids: CASMNRQAYRRLSTGELFF.

V and J are TRBV28 and TRBJ1-6; 8 bases line up with TRBD1. Germline CDR1 reads MDHEN; CDR2 reads SYDVKM. The CDR3 is 18 amino acids. J gave up 2 bases and V 1 base, and 7 bases lay outside the gene matches. The CDR3: CASSLSRTGRPYNSPLHF. The CDR3 DNA reads TGTGCCAGCAGTTTATCAAGGACAGGGCGACCCTATAATTCACCCCTCCACTTT.

In its sample, this clonotype was seen many times. The CDR3 region has the DNA TGTGCCAGCAGCAGGAATCTGCAGAATGGCTACACCTTC. It specifies CASSRNLQNGYTF. The chain joins TRBV12-3 or TRBV12-4 to TRBJ1-2; D uncertain. V lost 6 bases to trimming and J lost 6 bases, with 14 bases between them. The CDR3 extends over 13 amino acids.

This clonotype was seen repeatedly, ten times or more. V and J are TRBV7-9 and TRBJ2-1; 14 bases fit TRBD2. This CDR3 has 18 residues. Germline V gives CDR1 SEHNR, CDR2 FQNEAQ (reference sequence). J was trimmed by 8 bases and V by 5 bases; bases with no gene match: 14. The CDR3 bases are TGTGCCAGCAGCCTTGGGACTAGCGGGAGTGGATTAATCGATGAGCAGTTCTTC. It yields the protein CASSLGTSGSGLIDEQFF.

The V call is TRBV6-5, the J call TRBJ2-3; D possibly uses TRBD1 or TRBD2 (5 bases each). Germline CDR1 and CDR2: MNHEY and SVGAGI. Trimming shortened V by 4 bases and J by 2 bases, and 13 bases separated the two germline ends. The length of the CDR3 is 15 residues. DNA for the CDR3: TGTGCCAGCAGTTCCACCGGGACCTTCACAGATACGCAGTATTTT. This sequence encodes CASSSTGTFTDTQYF.

The sample holds a few counts of this clonotype. The chain recombines TRBV18 with TRBJ2-1; TRBD2 matches 8 bases. Germline values: CDR1 KGHSH, CDR2 LQKENI. CDR3 length equals 13 residues. The J segment lost 7 bases and the V segment lost 1 base, leaving 0 bases of the junction unmatched. The CDR3: CASSPRLANEQFF. Here the CDR3 DNA reads TGTGCCAGCTCACCACGACTAGCGAATGAGCAGTTCTTC. Looking up the rest from reference TRBV18 and TRBJ2-1 gives the full variable domain: NAGVMQNPRHLVRRRGQEARLRCSPMKGHSHVYWYRQLPEEGLKFMVYLQKENIIDESGMPKERFSAEFPKEGPSILRIQQVVRGDSAAYFCASSPRLANEQFFGPGTRLTVL.

This clonotype was counted ten times or more. The CDR3 spells CAIGSEFRGNYGYTF. DNA of the CDR3: TGTGCCATCGGAAGTGAGTTCAGGGGAAACTATGGCTACACCTTC. The chain couples TRBV28 to TRBJ1-2; the D gene is possibly TRBD1 (6 bases). Trimming shortened V by 10 bases and J by 2 bases, and 20 bases separated the two germline ends. This CDR3 is 15 amino acids long. Germline-derived CDR1 and CDR2 are MDHEN and SYDVKM.

This clonotype came up a few times. This chain connects TRBV11-2 to TRBJ2-7; D is uncertain. V lost 4 bases and J lost 7, with 14 bases in between. This CDR3 has 13 amino acids. CDR1 is SGHAT and CDR2 is FQNNGV in the germline V gene. The CDR3 region is CASSSERQTEQYF. CDR3 coding DNA: TGTGCCAGCAGCTCCGAGCGCCAAACAGAGCAGTACTTC.

Comment on this clonotype: A read error may explain this, as a much larger clone is one base away. This chain joins TRBV7-6 and TRBJ2-7; 10 bases fit TRBD1. The length of the CDR3 is 16 residues. Germline V CDR1 and CDR2: SGHVS, FNYEAQ. This chain's CDR3 is CACSLTEGTGVYEQYF. CDR3 nucleotide sequence: TGTGCCTGCAGCTTAACTGAGGGGACAGGGGTGTACGAGCAGTACTTC.

The V call is TRBV30, the J call TRBJ1-6; D is undetermined. The germline V gene has CDR1 GTSNPN and CDR2 SVGIG (reference sequence). This CDR3 has 14 residues. Trimming cost V 7 bases and J 8 bases, with 18 bases left between them. CDR3 nucleotides: TGTGCCTCCCAGGATCTTACTTCGGATTCACCCCTCCACTTT. This encodes CASQDLTSDSPLHF.

This clonotype came up many times. The chain couples TRBV20-1 to TRBJ1-1, with 8 positions matching TRBD1. This CDR3 comprises 15 residues. V shed 5 bases, J shed 0 bases, and the junction held 8 bases outside the gene matches. The germline V gene has CDR1 DFQATT and CDR2 SNEGSKA (reference sequence). Here the CDR3 reads CSARRTGRVNTEAFF. For the CDR3, the DNA is TGCAGTGCTCGTCGGACAGGGCGGGTGAACACTGAAGCTTTCTTT.